The T cell receptor (beta chain) described here comes from a study of blood T cells in healthy people across ages. General observations from the study: As age increased, TCR beta diversity per million T cells fell in a roughly linear fashion. Without sorted subsets, naive and antigen-experienced compartments could not be conclusively compared.

The CDR3 sequence is 13 residues long. Germline-derived CDR1 and CDR2 are MNHNS and SASEGT. Concerning this clonotype itself: Its antigen is currently unknown. Compared with germline, one end of the junction differs, possibly owing to a read error.

Sample-barcoded 5' priming and a J-beta primer mix drove a second PCR of about 6 to 12 cycles. Each TCR beta cDNA got a 12-nucleotide random molecular identifier. TCRdb called the 5' RACE reads again in MiXCR, with one record for every CDR3 protein. The table lists hundreds of thousands of distinct CDR3 sequences, around 28% of them singletons. Extracted total RNA amounted to at least 5 micrograms for each sample. The chain links TRBV6-1 to TRBJ1-1; TRBD1 is a possible D gene (6 bases). Input material: blood. This TCR came from a woman aged 80 or over in good health. The CDR3 coding sequence is TGTGCCAGCAGCCAGGGGTTGAACGCTGAAGCTTTCTTT. Protein sequence: CASSQGLNAEAFF.